Listed here are 21 T cell receptor beta chains from one sample, sequenced in a study of identical twins. TCRdb re-called the 5' RACE reads with MiXCR, one entry per CDR3 protein. The profile shows some 790,000 distinct CDR3 sequences, 15% to 20% of them singletons. The sample was also reused in another study, on T cells expressing NK-cell markers.

What was sequenced was PBMCs. These receptors all come from a woman between 18 and 30 years old in good health.

The chain employs TRBV20-1 and TRBJ2-1; D remains ambiguous. This CDR3 spans 12 amino acids. Germline lookup yields CDR1 DFQATT and CDR2 SNEGSKA (reference sequence). Trimming removed 3 bases at V and 4 bases at J, with 7 bases between. Here the CDR3 reads CSARHGYNEQFF. In DNA, the CDR3 is TGCAGTGCTAGGCACGGATACAATGAGCAGTTCTTC.

This clonotype was seen only a few times. V and J are TRBV6-1 and TRBJ2-1, with 10 bases that match TRBD2. The CDR3 is 14 residues long. After removal of 8 bases from V and 8 bases from J, the junction contained 9 bases not matched to a gene. CDR1 MNHNS and CDR2 SASEGT come from the germline V gene. The chain's CDR3 is CASRPSGSSDEQFF. The CDR3 DNA reads TGTGCCAGCCGACCTAGCGGGAGTAGCGATGAGCAGTTCTTC.

V gene TRBV6-5 combines with J gene TRBJ2-7; no clear D. Germline values: CDR1 MNHEY, CDR2 SVGAGI. Trimming pared 3 bases from V and 0 bases from J, leaving 9 bases between. The CDR3 is made up of 14 amino acids. The CDR3 here is CASSYSHPSYEQYF. The DNA of the CDR3 is TGTGCCAGCAGTTATTCACACCCCTCCTACGAGCAGTACTTC.

The rearrangement uses TRBV29-1 and TRBJ1-4; D is possibly TRBD1 (5 bases). The CDR3 contains 11 residues. Trimming pared 7 bases from V and 8 bases from J, leaving 11 bases between. Germline values: CDR1 SQVTM, CDR2 ANQGSEA. The CDR3, as DNA: TGCAGCGCCCGACAGACGGAAAAACTGTTTTTT. Translating it yields CSARQTEKLFF.

This chain connects TRBV3-1 to TRBJ2-1; 8 nucleotides align to TRBD2. V gave up 4 bases and J gave up 0 bases; unmatched junction bases: 8. Germline loops: CDR1 LGHDT, CDR2 YNNKEL (reference sequence). This CDR3 has 17 amino acids. The CDR3 is CASSPTLSGSSYNEQFF. The CDR3 coding sequence is TGTGCCAGCAGCCCAACCCTAAGCGGGAGCTCCTACAATGAGCAGTTCTTC.

The gene calls are TRBV2 and TRBJ2-7, with 8 bases that match TRBD2. J lost 3 bases, V lost 7 bases, and 11 bases had no gene match. Germline V gene data show CDR1 as SNHLY and CDR2 as FYNNEI. The CDR3 is 15 amino acids. The CDR3 DNA reads as TGTGCCAGCATTACAAACAGAGCGGGAGACTACGAGCAGTACTTC. Amino acids: CASITNRAGDYEQYF.

This clonotype occurred a few times. The V and J genes are TRBV5-1 and TRBJ2-5; D possibly corresponds to TRBD2 (5 bases). Trimming took 6 bases from V and 4 from J, leaving 19 bases between them. CDR3 length: 15 amino acids. Germline-derived CDR1 and CDR2 are SGHRS and YFSETQ. The CDR3 reads CASTPAISGLETQYF. The DNA of the CDR3 is TGCGCCAGCACCCCCGCTATATCGGGATTAGAGACCCAGTACTTC.

This clonotype was detected many times. The chain carries TRBV6-1 and TRBJ2-1; 12 positions match TRBD2. The junction had 3 bases not matched to a gene; V was cut back by 8 bases and J by 4 bases. The CDR3 sequence is 14 residues long. Germline V lookup: CDR1 MNHNS, CDR2 SASEGT. The CDR3 bases are TGTGCCAGCTACGGGACTAGCGGGTACAATGAGCAGTTCTTC. This sequence encodes CASYGTSGYNEQFF.

This sequence joins TRBV27 and TRBJ2-2; D perhaps matches TRBD1 (6 bases). With 5 bases removed from V and 5 bases from J, the gap between germline ends came to 12 bases. The CDR3 loop spans 14 amino acids. Germline CDR1 and CDR2: MNHEY and SMNVEV (reference sequence). DNA for the CDR3: TGTGCCAGCAGTCTGACAGGCTGGACCGGGGAGCTGTTTTTT. It encodes CASSLTGWTGELFF.

There are a few counts of this clonotype. The chain joins TRBV3-1 to TRBJ2-7, with 9 positions matching TRBD2. Germline CDR1 LGHDT, CDR2 YNNKEL (reference sequence). The ends lost 6 bases at V and 1 base at J; junction bases unmatched: 10. The CDR3 is 16 residues long. The CDR3 protein is CASSRSGSGSSYEQYF. Here the CDR3 DNA reads TGTGCCAGCAGTCGCTCTGGTAGCGGGAGTTCCTACGAGCAGTACTTC.

The chain recombines TRBV10-1 with TRBJ2-3; D not resolved. Germline V CDR1 and CDR2: WNHNN, SYGVQD (reference sequence). V lost 2 bases and J 2 bases, leaving 5 bases between the germline ends. The CDR3 contains 13 residues. This CDR3 is CASSEDNTDTQYF. CDR3 bases: TGCGCCAGCAGTGAGGACAACACAGATACGCAGTATTTT.

The chain links TRBV7-9 to TRBJ2-5; tentative D call: TRBD2 (5 bases). Trimming removed 4 bases at V and 1 base at J, with 19 bases between. This CDR3 comprises 17 residues. From germline, CDR1 is SEHNR and CDR2 FQNEAQ (reference sequence). CDR3 sequence reads: CASSSLGSEHGQETQYF. CDR3 DNA: TGTGCCAGCAGCTCTCTGGGGAGCGAACACGGCCAAGAGACCCAGTACTTC.

This clonotype was picked up many times. The chain is built from TRBV7-2 and TRBJ2-7; 7 bases line up with TRBD1. CDR1 is SGHTA, CDR2 FQGNSA, per germline. CDR3 length: 14 residues. J gave up 5 bases and V 3 bases, and 7 bases lay outside the gene matches. In DNA, the CDR3 is TGTGCCAGCAGCTTGGGGACAGCGCGAAACGAGCAGTACTTC. This gives the protein CASSLGTARNEQYF.

This clonotype was observed a few times. The rearrangement joins TRBV6-4 to TRBJ2-1; no clear D gene. Deletions cut 0 bases from V and 7 bases from J, with 7 bases between. Germline V gene data show CDR1 as MRHNA and CDR2 as SNTAGT. This CDR3 is 13 amino acids long. The DNA of the CDR3 is TGTGCCAGCAGTGACTCTGGGGTAAATGAGCAGTTCTTC. This codes for CASSDSGVNEQFF.

The table lists this clonotype with a few counts. V usage is TRBV7-9 and J usage is TRBJ1-1; the D is unclear. Germline V lookup: CDR1 SEHNR, CDR2 FQNEAQ (reference sequence). This CDR3 region has 14 residues. The ends were cut back, 1 base at V and 1 base at J, with 7 bases in the middle. The CDR3 is CASSLDLQNTEAFF. Here the CDR3 DNA reads TGTGCCAGCAGCTTAGACTTACAGAACACTGAAGCTTTCTTT.

This clonotype was observed once. The J gene is TRBJ2-7, the V gene TRBV12-3 or TRBV12-4, with TRBD2 matching over 7 bases. The CDR3 totals 15 residues. V dropped 0 bases and J dropped 4; count of bases not matched to a gene: 6. The chain's CDR3 is CASSLAWGGGYEQYF. The CDR3 region has the DNA TGTGCCAGCAGTTTAGCTTGGGGGGGGGGGTACGAGCAGTACTTC.

The chain uses TRBV6-1 and TRBJ2-3; 8 bases are shared with TRBD2. The CDR3 has 15 amino acids. Germline CDR1 and CDR2: MNHNS and SASEGT. Germline trimming cut 5 bases from V and 3 bases from J; bases unmatched to any gene: 7. The CDR3, as DNA: TGTGCCAGCAGTCCTACTAGCGGTTGGACAGATACGCAGTATTTT. The encoded protein is CASSPTSGWTDTQYF.

This clonotype has only a few counts. CDR3 region: CSAREGTLDQPQHF. CDR3 DNA sequence: TGCAGTGCTAGAGAAGGGACACTTGATCAGCCCCAGCATTTT. This chain links TRBV20-1 with TRBJ1-5; tentatively, D is TRBD1 (6 bases). Germline lookup yields CDR1 DFQATT and CDR2 SNEGSKA (reference sequence). Trimming took 0 bases from V and 5 from J, leaving 11 bases between them. The CDR3 totals 14 residues.

In this sample, this clonotype turned up a few times. This chain uses TRBV20-1 with TRBJ2-5; D remains ambiguous. The V gene's germline CDR1 is DFQATT and CDR2 SNEGSKA (reference sequence). Trimming shortened V by 2 bases and J by 2 bases, and 12 bases separated the two germline ends. The CDR3 consists of 14 residues. As DNA, the CDR3 is TGCAGTGCTAGACATTTACCCGAACAAGAGACCCAGTACTTC. This encodes CSARHLPEQETQYF.

In its sample, this clonotype was seen a few times. The chain joins TRBV6-1 to TRBJ1-6; unclear D gene. Deletions cut 6 bases from V and 8 bases from J, with 17 bases between. This CDR3 contains 15 residues. The germline CDR1 and CDR2 sequences are MNHNS and SASEGT. DNA for the CDR3: TGTGCCAGCAGCCCACCCCTGAATGGGTATTCACCCCTCCACTTT. This codes for CASSPPLNGYSPLHF.

The table lists this clonotype with a few counts. The V call is TRBV12-5, the J call TRBJ1-1, with D hard to call. Germline V CDR1 and CDR2: LGHNT, FRNRAP. V dropped 6 bases and J dropped 8 bases, with 22 bases sitting between them. This CDR3 spans 15 amino acids. CDR3 sequence reads: CASGNRTSIIGEAFF. For the CDR3, the DNA is TGTGCTAGTGGAAACCGAACGAGTATAATCGGGGAAGCTTTCTTT.